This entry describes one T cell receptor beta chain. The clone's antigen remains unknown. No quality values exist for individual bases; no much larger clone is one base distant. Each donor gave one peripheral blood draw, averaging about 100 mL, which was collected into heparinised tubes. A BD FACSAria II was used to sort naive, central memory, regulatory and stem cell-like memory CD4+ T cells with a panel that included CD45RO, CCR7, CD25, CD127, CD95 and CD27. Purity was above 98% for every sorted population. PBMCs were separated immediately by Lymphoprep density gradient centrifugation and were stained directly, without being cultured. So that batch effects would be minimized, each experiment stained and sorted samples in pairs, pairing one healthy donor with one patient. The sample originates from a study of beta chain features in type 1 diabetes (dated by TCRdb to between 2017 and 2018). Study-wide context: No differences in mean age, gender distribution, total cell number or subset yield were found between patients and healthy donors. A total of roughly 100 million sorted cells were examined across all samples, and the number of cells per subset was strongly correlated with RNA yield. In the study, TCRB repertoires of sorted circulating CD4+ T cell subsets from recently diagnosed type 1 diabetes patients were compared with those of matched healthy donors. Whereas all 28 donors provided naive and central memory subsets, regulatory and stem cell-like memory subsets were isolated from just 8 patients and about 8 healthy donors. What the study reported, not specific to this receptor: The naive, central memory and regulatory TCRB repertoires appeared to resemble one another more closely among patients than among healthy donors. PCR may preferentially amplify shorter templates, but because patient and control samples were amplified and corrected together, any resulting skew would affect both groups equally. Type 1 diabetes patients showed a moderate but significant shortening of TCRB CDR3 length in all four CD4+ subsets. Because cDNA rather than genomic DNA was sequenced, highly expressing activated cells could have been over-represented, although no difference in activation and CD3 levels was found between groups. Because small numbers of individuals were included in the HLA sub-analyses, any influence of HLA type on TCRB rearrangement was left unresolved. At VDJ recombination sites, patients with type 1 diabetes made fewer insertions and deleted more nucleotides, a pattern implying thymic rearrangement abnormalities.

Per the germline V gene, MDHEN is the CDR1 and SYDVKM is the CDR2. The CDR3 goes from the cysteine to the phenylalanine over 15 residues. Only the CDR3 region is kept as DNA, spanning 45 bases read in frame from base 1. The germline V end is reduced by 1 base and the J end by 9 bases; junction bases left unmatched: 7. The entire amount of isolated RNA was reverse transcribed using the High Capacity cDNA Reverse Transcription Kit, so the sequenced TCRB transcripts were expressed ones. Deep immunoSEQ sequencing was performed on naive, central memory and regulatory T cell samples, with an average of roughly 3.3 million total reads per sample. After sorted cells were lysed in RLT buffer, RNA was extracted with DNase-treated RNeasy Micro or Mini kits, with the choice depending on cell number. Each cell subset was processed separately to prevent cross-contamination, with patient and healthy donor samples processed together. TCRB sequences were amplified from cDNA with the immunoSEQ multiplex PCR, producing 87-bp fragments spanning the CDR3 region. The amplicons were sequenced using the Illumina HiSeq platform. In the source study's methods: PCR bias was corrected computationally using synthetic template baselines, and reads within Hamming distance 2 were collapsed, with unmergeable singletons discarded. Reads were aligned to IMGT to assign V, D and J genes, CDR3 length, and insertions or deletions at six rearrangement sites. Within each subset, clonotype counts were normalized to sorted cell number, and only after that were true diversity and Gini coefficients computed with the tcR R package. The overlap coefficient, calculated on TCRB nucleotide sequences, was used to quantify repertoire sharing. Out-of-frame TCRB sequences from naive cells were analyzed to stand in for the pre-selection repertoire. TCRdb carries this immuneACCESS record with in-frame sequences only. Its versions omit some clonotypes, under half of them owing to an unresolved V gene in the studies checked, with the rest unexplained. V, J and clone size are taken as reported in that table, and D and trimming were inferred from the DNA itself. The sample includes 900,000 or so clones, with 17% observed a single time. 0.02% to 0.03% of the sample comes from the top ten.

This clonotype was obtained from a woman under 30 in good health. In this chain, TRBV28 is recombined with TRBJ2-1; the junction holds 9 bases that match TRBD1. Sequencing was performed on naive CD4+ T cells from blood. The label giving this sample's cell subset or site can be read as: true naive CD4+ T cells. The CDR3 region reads CASSLSLDRGGEQFF. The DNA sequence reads TGTGCCAGCAGTTTATCCCTAGACAGGGGGGGTGAGCAGTTCTTC.